Given below is one T cell receptor (beta chain) in context. The entry originates in a study of cytomegalovirus exposure and HLA in healthy donors. The CDR3 loop spans 12 amino acids. Germline trimming cut 5 bases from V and 15 bases from J; bases unmatched to any gene: 10. CDR1 MNHEY and CDR2 SMNVEV come from the germline V gene (reference sequence). The protocol was immunoSEQ multiplex PCR, while the TCRdb copy is restricted to in-frame clones and leaves out a portion. The top ten hold roughly 1.2% of the sample, which has roughly 330,000 clones, 87% seen once. The TCR was taken from a woman in her 30s in good health and CMV-seropositive. The sample taken for sequencing was PBMCs. The rearrangement uses TRBV27 and TRBJ2-1, with 7 bases lining up with TRBD1. The CDR3 DNA follows: TGTGCCAGCAGTCGACAACCGGGACAGTGGTTCTTC. Protein: CASSRQPGQWFF.